This TCR beta chain was sequenced in a study of regulatory T cells in long-lasting Graves disease. As for the study in general: Graves' patients who were just diagnosed had used antithyroid drugs for under 3 months. Study results and limitations: Shared public clonotypes totalled a few thousand in persistent patients, compared with about 930 in new patients. Accuracy may have been reduced by the small sample size. Not thyroid tissue but only peripheral blood was studied.

There are 16 residues in the CDR3. Germline CDR1 and CDR2: DFQATT and SNEGSKA (reference sequence). Losses at the gene ends were 6 bases for V and 3 bases for J; bases not matched to a gene: 9. Libraries of TCR beta came from iRepertoire HTBI primers plus Arm-PCR of CDR3 regions. A single record per CDR3 protein comes from TCRdb applying MiXCR to the multiplex PCR reads. The sample comprises roughly 220,000 distinct CDR3 sequences, around 19% of which are singletons, and roughly a fifth rests with the top ten. This clonotype was detected ten times or more. What it binds is unknown. The sample's time point: newly diagnosed GD, antithyroid drugs for less than 3 months. RNA extracted from PBMCs served as the sequencing template.

The specimen comprised peripheral blood mononuclear cells (PBMCs), sampled at new diagnosis, from a patient treated with antithyroid drugs. The TCR comes from a female donor with Graves disease. The J gene is TRBJ2-3, the V gene TRBV20-1; 13 nucleotides match TRBD2. In nucleotides, the CDR3 is TGCAGTGCCCTCCCCACTAGCGGGAGGGGGACAGATACGCAGTATTTT. Its protein is CSALPTSGRGTDTQYF.